This T cell receptor beta chain was sequenced for a study of blood T cell repertoires in COVID-19. Study in general: Italy, Spain and the United States were the sources of the convalescent and acute COVID-19 samples. PBMCs, B-cell-depleted T cells, or T cells were the source of the cDNA or gDNA that made up the material.

In its sample, this clone was seen once. The method was immunoSEQ multiplex PCR; TCRdb's version includes in-frame clones alone and lacks a portion of them. The table has some 190,000 clones, about 85% seen once; the top ten hold around 8%. The CDR3 consists of 15 residues. Germline CDR1 and CDR2: SEHNR and FQNEAQ (reference sequence). V was clipped by 1 base and J by 8 bases; unmatched bases: 5. The specimen was peripheral blood. The chain uses TRBV7-9 and TRBJ2-1; 10 positions match TRBD2. This clonotype was obtained from a woman aged 55-75 years with acute or convalescent COVID-19. The CDR3 sequence is CASSLVSGRVHEQFF. DNA of the CDR3: TGTGCCAGCAGCTTAGTCAGCGGGAGGGTGCATGAGCAGTTCTTC. Full variable domain (remainder filled in from reference TRBV7-9 and TRBJ2-1): DTGVSQNPRHKITKRGQNVTFRCDPISEHNRLYWYRQTLGQGPEFLTYFQNEAQLEKSRLLSDRFSAERPKGSFSTLEIQRTEQGDSAMYLCASSLVSGRVHEQFFGPGTRLTVL.